This TCR beta chain was captured in a study of T cells in localized non-small cell lung cancer. General study results and limits: Adjacent uninvolved lung had the highest clonality, suggesting focused antigen responses. Because only a single region of the tumor was sequenced, heterogeneity remains possible. Across samples, adjacent lung featured a median roughly 56 of the top 100 tumor clones.

Details on this clone: Its target is not known.

Clones were sequenced by immunoSEQ multiplex PCR, and TCRdb holds only the in-frame ones, with some missing. The table lists around 15,000 clones, 85% to 90% of them singletons. V lost 6 bases, J lost 3 bases, and 6 bases lay in between. Germline loops: CDR1 MDHEN, CDR2 SYDVKM. CDR3 length equals 12 residues. The source of this sequence is a woman aged 40-69 years with stage I lung adenocarcinoma. The material sequenced was peripheral blood, taken before any cancer treatment. The V call is TRBV28, the J call TRBJ1-5; D gene ambiguous. CDR3 DNA sequence: TGTGCCAGCAGCCGGGTCAATCAGCCCCAGCATTTT. Residues: CASSRVNQPQHF.